These 14 T cell receptor beta chains originate from one sample sequenced in a study of blood T cell repertoires in COVID-19. Measured with immunoSEQ multiplex PCR; TCRdb has only the in-frame clones, and not every one. This sample has 40,000 to 55,000 clones, with approximately 91% found just once. Sequenced material: peripheral blood. These receptor sequences come from an elderly woman with acute or convalescent COVID-19.

The gene calls are TRBV24-1 and TRBJ1-5, with D unclear. From germline, CDR1 is KGHDR and CDR2 SFDVKD. Trimming took 3 bases from V and 2 from J, leaving 7 bases between them. This CDR3 has 14 amino acids. The CDR3 sequence is CATSDPGGNQPQHF. DNA for the CDR3: TGTGCCACCAGTGATCCCGGGGGCAATCAGCCCCAGCATTTT.

This chain uses TRBV27 with TRBJ2-1; D uncertain. The V end was cut by 1 base, the J end by 6 bases, with 13 bases between. This CDR3 is 15 amino acids long. Germline CDR1 is MNHEY and CDR2 is SMNVEV (reference sequence). The CDR3, as DNA: TGTGCCAGCAGTTTATTCCCCCTTCCCCGCAATGAGCAGTTCTTC. This sequence encodes CASSLFPLPRNEQFF.

The V and J genes are TRBV5-8 and TRBJ2-7, with D hard to call. The CDR3 is 15 residues long. V was pared by 6 bases and J by 5 bases, with 21 bases between. Germline V gene lookup returns CDR1 SGHTS and CDR2 YDEGEE. The CDR3 bases are TGTGCCAGCACCCTCATCCCAAGTATTAGCCACGAGCAGTACTTC. Translation gives CASTLIPSISHEQYF.

This chain joins TRBV27 and TRBJ2-3; D gene ambiguous. Trimming stripped 3 bases from V and 0 bases from J, with 7 bases between. CDR1 and CDR2 (germline): MNHEY, SMNVEV (reference sequence). This CDR3 has 14 amino acids. CDR3 sequence reads: CASSFDGSTDTQYF. The CDR3 nucleotides read TGTGCCAGCAGTTTCGACGGGAGCACAGATACGCAGTATTTT.

The J gene is TRBJ2-4, the V gene TRBV19, with D unclear. The V gene lost 4 bases and the J gene lost 6 bases, with 16 bases spanning the gap. The CDR3 consists of 15 residues. CDR1 and CDR2 from the germline V gene are LNHDA and SQIVND (reference sequence). DNA for the CDR3: TGTGCCAGTAGTAGCGTGCCACAACGAGGAAACATTCAGTACTTC. It is translated as CASSSVPQRGNIQYF.

The chain links TRBV7-2 to TRBJ2-2, with 7 nucleotides matching TRBD2. J was trimmed by 6 bases and V by 7 bases; bases with no gene match: 5. The germline CDR1 and CDR2 sequences are SGHTA and FQGNSA. There are 13 residues in the CDR3. CDR3 in amino acids: CASNYREAGELFF. The CDR3, as DNA: TGTGCCAGCAACTACCGGGAGGCCGGGGAGCTGTTTTTT.

The V and J genes are TRBV4-3 and TRBJ1-1; D gene unclear. Germline CDR1 reads LGHNA; CDR2 reads YSLEER. The ends were cut back, 1 base at V and 3 bases at J, with 18 bases in the middle. This CDR3 has 17 residues. The CDR3 sequence is CASSQGETLPRYTEAFF. For the CDR3, the DNA is TGCGCCAGCAGCCAAGGGGAGACACTCCCGAGGTACACTGAAGCTTTCTTT.

The chain combines TRBV6-2 or TRBV6-3 with TRBJ1-2; no clear D. Germline values: CDR1 MNHEY, CDR2 SVGEGT. V dropped 2 bases and J dropped 3 bases, with 4 bases sitting between them. This CDR3 is 12 amino acids long. CDR3 region: CASSYPDYGYTF. The CDR3 DNA follows: TGTGCCAGCAGTTACCCAGACTATGGCTACACCTTC.

The chain combines TRBV20-1 with TRBJ2-3; D is unclear. Germline CDR1 and CDR2: DFQATT and SNEGSKA (reference sequence). The V end lost 5 bases, the J end lost 5 bases, and 8 bases lay between the germline ends. This CDR3 comprises 11 residues. The CDR3 protein is CSALDGDTQYF. CDR3 nucleotide sequence: TGCAGTGCTCTAGACGGAGATACGCAGTATTTT.

In DNA, the CDR3 is TGTGCCAGCAGTTCAGGGGTCTATGGCTACACCTTC. Its protein product is CASSSGVYGYTF. This chain connects TRBV6-2 or TRBV6-3 to TRBJ1-2, with D perhaps TRBD1 (6 bases). Deletions cut 4 bases from V and 4 bases from J, with 7 bases between. Per germline, CDR1 MNHEY and CDR2 SVGEGT. The CDR3 totals 12 residues.

The chain combines TRBV6-2 or TRBV6-3 with TRBJ1-5, with 12 nucleotides matching TRBD1. The CDR3 totals 15 residues. V shed 5 bases, J shed 6 bases, and the junction held 5 bases outside the gene matches. Per germline, CDR1 MNHEY and CDR2 SVGEGT. As DNA, the CDR3 is TGTGCCAGCAGTAGGGGACAGGGGGCCGGTCAGCCCCAGCATTTT. Translation: CASSRGQGAGQPQHF.

The V and J genes are TRBV6-2 or TRBV6-3 and TRBJ2-5, with 15 bases identical to TRBD2. V shed 1 base, J shed 2 bases, and the junction held 8 bases outside the gene matches. This CDR3 spans 19 amino acids. The germline V gene encodes CDR1 MNHEY and CDR2 SVGEGT. The CDR3 sequence is CASSYLQGLAGGLQETQYF. The DNA for the CDR3 is TGTGCCAGCAGTTACTTACAGGGACTAGCGGGAGGTCTTCAAGAGACCCAGTACTTC.

The chain links TRBV6-6 to TRBJ1-6; D is unclear. CDR3 length equals 14 residues. Trimming shortened V by 7 bases and J by 3 bases, and 10 bases separated the two germline ends. CDR1 and CDR2 from the germline V gene are MNHNY and SVGAGI (reference sequence). CDR3 residues: CASTLVNYNSPLHF. Here the CDR3 DNA reads TGTGCCAGCACCCTAGTCAACTATAATTCACCCCTCCACTTT.

The V gene is TRBV27, the J gene TRBJ1-1; unclear D gene. V lost 2 bases and J lost 1, with 11 bases in between. This CDR3 is built from 15 residues. CDR1 and CDR2 (germline): MNHEY, SMNVEV (reference sequence). CDR3 region: CASSLGYSKNTEAFF. CDR3 in DNA: TGTGCCAGCAGTTTAGGTTACAGCAAGAACACTGAAGCTTTCTTT.